Below, 26 T cell receptor beta chains from the same sample are listed, as sequenced in a study of early T cells in non-severe SARS-CoV-2 infection. TCRdb re-derived calls from the 5' RACE reads in MiXCR, one entry per CDR3 protein. This sample has approximately 56,000 distinct CDR3 sequences, with roughly 9.2% found just once. The source material was whole blood. The receptors originated from an adult who was a healthcare worker with PCR-confirmed SARS-CoV-2 infection or an uninfected control (not recorded which).

This clonotype was recorded at least ten times. The V call is TRBV7-2, the J call TRBJ1-2; D gene uncertain. In germline, CDR1 is SGHTA, CDR2 FQGNSA. The CDR3 consists of 12 residues. The DNA for the CDR3 is TGTGCGGGTTCAGTCTTCAACTATGGCTACACCTTC. This sequence encodes CAGSVFNYGYTF.

This clonotype was counted at least ten times. The chain carries TRBV27 and TRBJ2-3; maybe TRBD1 (5 bases). CDR3 size: 16 residues. The ends were cut back, 2 bases at V and 3 bases at J, with 15 bases in the middle. The germline gives CDR1 MNHEY, CDR2 SMNVEV (reference sequence). Here the CDR3 reads CASSLPQGSGTDTQYF. CDR3 DNA: TGTGCCAGCAGTTTACCCCAGGGATCTGGGACAGATACGCAGTATTTT.

This clonotype was recorded at least ten times. The chain carries TRBV29-1 and TRBJ1-1; D unclear. The V gene lost 6 bases and the J gene lost 1 base, with 6 bases spanning the gap. The CDR3 is made up of 11 amino acids. The germline V gene encodes CDR1 SQVTM and CDR2 ANQGSEA. The CDR3 region has the DNA TGCAGCGTACAAGAGAACACTGAAGCTTTCTTT. The encoded protein is CSVQENTEAFF.

Many counts were recorded for this clonotype. The genes are TRBV14 and TRBJ2-7; unclear D gene. The germline gives CDR1 SGHDN, CDR2 FVKESK. This CDR3 spans 13 amino acids. Trimming removed 0 bases from V and 7 bases from J, with 10 bases in between. CDR3 amino acids: CASSQDRHSEQYF. The DNA of the CDR3 is TGTGCCAGCAGCCAAGATCGTCATTCGGAGCAGTACTTC.

At least ten counts were recorded for this clonotype. The CDR3 loop is CASSLRDRGQEQYF. The CDR3 DNA sequence: TGTGCCAGCAGCCTCCGGGACAGGGGGCAGGAGCAGTACTTC. The V call is TRBV7-2, the J call TRBJ2-7; 12 bases are a match to TRBD1. CDR1 and CDR2 (germline): SGHTA, FQGNSA. The V segment lost 5 bases and the J segment 7 bases; nucleotides outside the gene matches: 6. This CDR3 has 14 amino acids.

On this clonotype: With a much larger clone just one base away, this may be a read error. This chain uses TRBV30 with TRBJ1-4; maybe TRBD1 (5 bases). Trimming took off 6 bases at V and 6 bases at J, with 20 bases between the two ends. The CDR3 runs 15 residues. CDR1 and CDR2 (germline): GTSNPN, SVGIG (reference sequence). The CDR3 here is CACSLEWGRDEKLFF. In DNA form, the CDR3 reads TGTGCCTGCTCTCTCGAGTGGGGGAGGGATGAAAAACTGTTTTTT.

This clonotype was counted only a few times. The chain couples TRBV7-8 to TRBJ2-7; the D gene is possibly TRBD1 (5 bases). Trimming took off 3 bases at V and 6 bases at J, with 21 bases between the two ends. From germline, CDR1 is SGHVS and CDR2 FQNEAQ. CDR3 length: 16 amino acids. The CDR3 sequence is CASSFIAVTASAEQYF. The DNA of the CDR3 is TGTGCCAGCAGCTTTATAGCCGTGACAGCCTCGGCCGAGCAGTACTTC.

This clonotype appeared many times. This chain uses TRBV5-5 with TRBJ2-1, with D perhaps TRBD1 (5 bases). Germline lookup yields CDR1 SGHKS and CDR2 YYEKEE (reference sequence). Trimming stripped 7 bases from V and 7 bases from J, with 15 bases between. This CDR3 region has 13 residues. The CDR3 spells CASGAISGNEQFF. In DNA, the CDR3 is TGTGCCAGCGGGGCGATCTCTGGAAATGAGCAGTTCTTC.

The rearrangement links TRBV2 to TRBJ1-5, with D possibly matching TRBD1 (6 bases). The CDR3 loop spans 15 amino acids. The V end was cut by 6 bases, the J end by 1 base, with 13 bases between. Germline V CDR1 and CDR2: SNHLY, FYNNEI. The CDR3 DNA follows: TGTGCCAGCAGCGTACAGGGCTGGAGCAATCAGCCCCAGCATTTT. It yields the protein CASSVQGWSNQPQHF.

The sample holds many counts of this clonotype. CDR3 residues: CASSSILAGGPNEQFF. CDR3 nucleotides: TGCGCCAGCAGCTCCATTTTAGCGGGAGGGCCGAATGAGCAGTTCTTC. The V call is TRBV5-1, the J call TRBJ2-1; the match to TRBD2 covers 11 bases. Trimming removed 3 bases from V and 7 bases from J; junction bases left unmatched: 9. Germline CDR1 is SGHRS and CDR2 is YFSETQ. CDR3 length equals 16 residues.

The table lists this clonotype with a few counts. The chain carries TRBV7-9 and TRBJ2-1; no reliable D call. The CDR3 is 12 residues long. Looked up from germline, CDR1 is SEHNR and CDR2 is FQNEAQ (reference sequence). The germline V and J ends were trimmed by 5 bases and 6 bases, with 8 bases remaining between them. The CDR3: CASSRNSNEQFF. The CDR3 DNA reads as TGTGCCAGCAGCCGAAACTCCAATGAGCAGTTCTTC.

The table lists this clonotype with a few counts. The rearrangement links TRBV12-3 or TRBV12-4 to TRBJ1-5, with 7 bases identical to TRBD1. V was pared by 5 bases and J by 5 bases, with 6 bases of the junction left unmatched. This CDR3 has 14 amino acids. For the CDR3, the DNA is TGTGCCAGCAGTACCCAAACAGGGGATCAGCCCCAGCATTTT. Translated: CASSTQTGDQPQHF.

This clonotype was found a few times. The chain carries TRBV29-1 and TRBJ2-5; 7 bases are shared with TRBD1. Trimming at V came to 6 bases and at J to 2 bases, leaving 3 bases not matched to a gene. Germline loops: CDR1 SQVTM, CDR2 ANQGSEA. The CDR3 has 12 residues. The CDR3 DNA sequence: TGCAGCGTGAGGACAGGTCAAGAGACCCAGTACTTC. It encodes CSVRTGQETQYF.

The chain links TRBV7-3 to TRBJ2-5; D is perhaps TRBD1 (6 bases). V was pared by 5 bases and J by 5 bases, with 12 bases between. The germline V gene has CDR1 SGHTA and CDR2 FQGTGA. The CDR3 is made up of 13 amino acids. The CDR3 loop is CASSPGAGETQYF. DNA of the CDR3: TGTGCCAGCAGCCCAGGGGCCGGGGAGACCCAGTACTTC.

This clonotype was counted many times. The J gene is TRBJ1-2, the V gene TRBV7-9; possible D gene TRBD1, 5 bases. The CDR3 is made up of 15 amino acids. V was cut by 1 base and J by 4 bases, with 13 bases left in between. The germline CDR1 and CDR2 sequences are SEHNR and FQNEAQ (reference sequence). In nucleotides, the CDR3 is TGTGCCAGCAGCTTAGGGCGGGCAGGGCCCTATGGCTACACCTTC. This sequence encodes CASSLGRAGPYGYTF.

This clonotype was observed many times. J is TRBJ2-7 and V is TRBV5-1; TRBD2 agrees at 11 bases. Trimming at V came to 3 bases and at J to 5 bases, leaving 16 bases not matched to a gene. The CDR3 extends over 18 amino acids. Per germline, CDR1 SGHRS and CDR2 YFSETQ. The CDR3 bases are TGCGCCAGCAGCTATTTCCCCTTAGCGGGGGGGCGTCAAGACGAGCAGTACTTC. Translated: CASSYFPLAGGRQDEQYF. Based on the CDR3 plus reference TRBV5-1 and TRBJ2-7, the full variable domain is KAGVTQTPRYLIKTRGQQVTLSCSPISGHRSVSWYQQTPGQGLQFLFEYFSETQRNKGNFPGRFSGRQFSNSRSEMNVSTLELGDSALYLCASSYFPLAGGRQDEQYFGPGTRLTVT.

This clonotype was seen repeatedly, ten times or more. The rearrangement links TRBV19 to TRBJ2-2, with a tentative D call TRBD2 (6 bases). The CDR3 covers 14 residues. Germline lookup yields CDR1 LNHDA and CDR2 SQIVND (reference sequence). The V end was cut by 11 bases, the J end by 3 bases, with 16 bases between. The CDR3 region is CALEAGRDTGELFF. The CDR3 bases are TGTGCCCTGGAGGCGGGAAGGGACACCGGGGAGCTGTTTTTT. The whole variable domain, filled in from reference TRBV19 and TRBJ2-2, reads DGGITQSPKYLFRKEGQNVTLSCEQNLNHDAMYWYRQDPGQGLRLIYYSQIVNDFQKGDIAEGYSVSREKKESFPLTVTSAQKNPTAFYLCALEAGRDTGELFFGEGSRLTVL.

Many counts were recorded for this clonotype. In nucleotides, the CDR3 is TGTGCCAGCAGTCAACAGGGATACATGAACACTGAAGCTTTCTTT. Its translation is CASSQQGYMNTEAFF. This chain joins TRBV14 and TRBJ1-1; perhaps TRBD1 as D (6 bases). V dropped 6 bases and J dropped 0 bases, with 14 bases sitting between them. Looked up from germline, CDR1 is SGHDN and CDR2 is FVKESK. The CDR3 runs to 15 residues. The complete variable domain, with remaining parts taken from reference TRBV14 and TRBJ1-1, reads EAGVTQFPSHSVIEKGQTVTLRCDPISGHDNLYWYRRVMGKEIKFLLHFVKESKQDESGMPNNRFLAERTGGTYSTLKVQPAELEDSGVYFCASSQQGYMNTEAFFGQGTRLTVV.

This clonotype was observed at least ten times. The rearrangement links TRBV3-1 to TRBJ1-1, with 10 bases aligning to TRBD1. The CDR3 is 17 amino acids. The germline V gene encodes CDR1 LGHDT and CDR2 YNNKEL (reference sequence). The ends lost 2 bases at V and 3 bases at J; junction bases unmatched: 9. The CDR3 reads CASSQLYAGTGDTEAFF. The CDR3 coding sequence is TGTGCCAGCAGCCAACTATATGCCGGGACAGGGGACACTGAAGCTTTCTTT.

This clonotype was recorded many times. CDR3 nucleotide sequence: TGCGCCAGCCGAGTGATGCGGGGGAGCTCCTACGAGCAGTACTTC. It translates to CASRVMRGSSYEQYF. V usage is TRBV10-2 and J usage is TRBJ2-7, with 7 bases identical to TRBD2. The germline gives CDR1 WSHSY, CDR2 SAAADI. The CDR3 loop spans 15 amino acids. J was trimmed by 0 bases and V by 8 bases; bases with no gene match: 10.

This clonotype appeared many times. The chain is built from TRBV25-1 and TRBJ2-7; D remains unclear. The germline V gene has CDR1 MGHDK and CDR2 SYGVNS. Trimming pared 4 bases from V and 0 bases from J, leaving 4 bases between. The CDR3 is 12 amino acids. Here the CDR3 DNA reads TGTGCCAGCAGTGGCGGCTCCTACGAGCAGTACTTC. It is translated as CASSGGSYEQYF.

There are a few counts of this clonotype. The chain has TRBV18 and TRBJ2-7; D is uncertain. Germline lookup yields CDR1 KGHSH and CDR2 LQKENI. Deletions cut 3 bases from V and 1 base from J, with 13 bases between. This CDR3 is 15 amino acids long. The CDR3 protein is CASSPLASGSYEQYF. The CDR3 DNA follows: TGTGCCAGCTCACCCCTGGCATCTGGGTCCTACGAGCAGTACTTC. Together with reference TRBV18 and TRBJ2-7, the CDR3 gives the full variable domain: NAGVMQNPRHLVRRRGQEARLRCSPMKGHSHVYWYRQLPEEGLKFMVYLQKENIIDESGMPKERFSAEFPKEGPSILRIQQVVRGDSAAYFCASSPLASGSYEQYFGPGTRLTVT.

This clonotype was detected many times. The CDR3 protein is CSARPLAGSTDTQYF. The DNA for the CDR3 is TGCAGTGCTAGACCTTTAGCGGGGAGCACAGATACGCAGTATTTT. The rearrangement uses TRBV20-1 and TRBJ2-3; 8 bases line up with TRBD2. Germline V gives CDR1 DFQATT, CDR2 SNEGSKA (reference sequence). The CDR3 extends over 15 amino acids. Unmatched junction bases numbered 4, after V lost 2 bases and J lost 0 bases.

This clonotype has a handful of counts. The J gene is TRBJ1-5, the V gene TRBV2, with a weak D call TRBD1 (5 bases). The CDR3 totals 13 residues. Trimming left V 4 bases short and J 7 bases short, with 11 bases between. Per the germline V gene, CDR1 is SNHLY and CDR2 is FYNNEI. The CDR3 region has the DNA TGTGCCAGCAGTGGACAGTCGGGGCAGCCCCAGCATTTT. It is translated as CASSGQSGQPQHF.

This clonotype was seen many times. This chain links TRBV20-1 with TRBJ2-7; D not resolved. The CDR3 extends over 13 amino acids. Looked up from germline, CDR1 is DFQATT and CDR2 is SNEGSKA (reference sequence). Trimming shortened V by 0 bases and J by 1 base, and 7 bases separated the two germline ends. CDR3 loop: CSARDKVSYEQYF. The CDR3 DNA is TGCAGTGCTAGAGATAAGGTATCCTACGAGCAGTACTTC.

This clonotype has a count of ten or more. The rearrangement joins TRBV12-3 or TRBV12-4 to TRBJ2-3; the D gene could be TRBD1 or TRBD2 (5 bases each). CDR3 size: 16 residues. Trimming shortened V by 5 bases and J by 5 bases, and 20 bases separated the two germline ends. For the CDR3, the DNA is TGTGCCAGCAGTGCAGACGGGACCTCCAGTAAAGATACGCAGTATTTT. It encodes CASSADGTSSKDTQYF.